This T cell receptor beta chain was retrieved from a study of T cells after yellow fever vaccination (dated by TCRdb to about 2019). Concerning the study at large: The SMART-Seq v4 Ultra Low Input RNA kit was used to prepare libraries from fractions with low cell numbers. Blood samples were taken at several timepoints before and after primary and secondary immunization, and bulk PBMC replicates and cell subsets were isolated. Bulk TCR alpha and beta repertoires were sequenced longitudinally to track T-cell clones before and after primary and booster YFV17D yellow fever vaccination. The cohort comprised two healthy male donors, one aged 18 to 29 and one aged 30 to 40 years.

The intended sense of this specimen's treatment or condition label: live attenuated yellow fever vaccine strain. At every blood-draw timepoint, two biological replicates of bulk PBMCs were collected. A standard Ficoll-Paque protocol was used to isolate PBMCs from peripheral blood. RNA was extracted with TriZol from bulk PBMCs, CD4 and CD8 fractions, and dextramer-positive and dextramer-negative fractions. TCR cDNA was synthesized by 5'RACE template switching, which introduced a universal primer site and unique molecular identifiers. Priming for cDNA synthesis came from both the TCR alpha and TCR beta constant segments. Two PCR steps were used to amplify libraries, with sample barcodes and sequencing adapters being added in the second step. Sequencing of the libraries was done on either Illumina HiSeq 2500 (2x100 bp) or NovaSeq (2x150 bp). In the authors' own workflow: MIGEC was used to demultiplex reads and collapse the reads into UMI consensus sequences, and MiXCR was used for V(D)J alignment. Using edgeR on replicate PBMC samples, clonotypes were called vaccine-responding if FDR was below 0.01 and the log2 fold change was above 5 up to day 15. Bulk clonotypes were assigned CD4 or CD8 identity according to which sequenced CD4 or CD8 repertoire held them at higher abundance. Clones were called with MiXCR by TCRdb after fastp trimmed the public reads at Q25, and only in-frame beta chains were retained. Every CDR3 protein is listed once, alongside the most common genes and DNA of its rows. TCRdb's processing, not the authors', yielded these V and J calls. This sample comprises 300,000 or so distinct CDR3 sequences, roughly 7.5% of them detected only once. The ten largest clones take up 17% of the sample.

This clonotype was counted only a few times. Its target antigen remains unknown. One base away there is no much larger clone; base qualities are not given. The germline V gene (reference sequence) specifies LNHDA as CDR1 and SQIVND as CDR2. Including the terminal cysteine and phenylalanine, the CDR3 comprises 15 residues. CDR3 DNA is the only sequence kept; it has 45 bases, read in frame from the first base. V is reduced by 4 bases and J by 5 bases, leaving a spacing of 17 bases between them. Study-wide conclusions, independent of this receptor: A small share of clonotypes occurred in both CD4 and CD8 compartments, likely arising from convergent recombination. Computational filtering was required because FACS-sorted repertoires could contain abundant contaminating clonotypes from the bulk population. Because only a couple of donors were included in the study, the extent to which the findings can be generalized is limited. The secondary T-cell response was found to be weaker but faster than the primary response, with a peak reached on day 5 rather than on day 15. After the booster, most clones that had expanded after primary vaccination were detected again (over 95% of CD4 and roughly 86% of CD8), suggesting broad maintenance of memory.

This chain joins TRBV19 to TRBJ2-5; no D gene call is confident. The receptor comes from a man aged 18 to 30 who received the YFV17D yellow fever vaccine. The sequencing used PBMCs, collected roughly seven weeks after the first yellow fever vaccination. The CDR3 here reads CASSTRLEALETQYF. The nucleotides read TGTGCCAGTAGTACAAGACTGGAAGCGTTGGAGACCCAGTACTTC.